This TCR beta chain was captured by sequencing in a study of T cell changes during pregnancy in multiple sclerosis. The table came from immunoSEQ multiplex PCR; TCRdb's copy has only in-frame clones and leaves some out. The table includes roughly 100,000 clones, 85% to 95% detected once. The sequences come from peripheral blood, collected after pregnancy. This TCR came from a female donor with multiple sclerosis, enrolled in a pregnancy study.

DNA for the CDR3: TGTGCCAGCAGCTTGCTAGGGGGGTTACAGGGGTACGAGCAGTACTTC. It yields the protein CASSLLGGLQGYEQYF. The chain couples TRBV5-4 to TRBJ2-7, with D possibly being TRBD1 (7 bases). The CDR3 spans 16 residues. Per the germline V gene, CDR1 is SGHNT and CDR2 is YYREEE (reference sequence). Trimming stripped 1 base from V and 4 bases from J, with 18 bases between.